This T cell receptor (beta chain) was sequenced during a study of blood T cell repertoires in COVID-19 (dated by TCRdb to about 2020). At the level of the whole study: Samples covering the acute and convalescent phases of COVID-19 were provided by collaborators in the United States, Italy and Spain. Samples were obtained from the ongoing ImmuneRACE study (first 160 participants) and from approximately 1,200 subjects provided by 6 global collaborators. The repertoires were released in a freely available public database intended as a resource for research on the immune response to SARS-CoV-2. Nearly every sample came with metadata listing a de-identified subject ID, COVID-19 status, age in years and sex. HLA class I and class II types, where available, came from metadata supplied by the sample provider rather than from assay-based typing. The prospective study material was composed of cDNA or gDNA derived from T cells, B-cell-depleted T cells, or PBMCs. Deeply sampled blood TCRbeta repertoires from subjects exposed to, actively infected with, or recovered from COVID-19 were included in the dataset. The investigation overall reported the following: The quantity of clinical and demographic metadata differed by source and by participant and was supplied without curation.

The germline V gene (reference sequence) provides CDR1 LNHDA and CDR2 SQIVND. Inclusive of the bounding cysteine and phenylalanine, the CDR3 is 13 residues long. Only CDR3 DNA is held: 39 bases, read in frame from base 1. Germline trimming: 8 bases from V, 0 bases from J; junction bases outside gene matches: 1. Whole blood was collected in K2EDTA tubes by collaborating institutions according to the institutions' own protocols. For TCRbeta analysis, collaborator samples were shipped as frozen whole blood, as isolated PBMCs, or as DNA extracted from either sample type. About this clone itself: Its antigen is unknown. No quality values exist for individual bases; no much larger clone is one base distant.

The immunoSEQ Assay, a bias-controlled multiplex PCR, was used to amplify TCRbeta CDR3 regions from genomic DNA. The original pipeline was this. Nucleated cell counts per sample were estimated from amplification of reference gene primers within the assay. To quantify the absolute abundance of each unique TCRbeta CDR3 rearrangement, sequence reads were collapsed and filtered. For each sample, productive Simpson clonality was calculated as the square root of Simpson's diversity index across productive rearrangements. TCRdb mirrors the immuneACCESS table, restricted to in-frame sequences. Some clones are absent from its copies; in checked studies, under half trace to an unresolved V gene, and the reason for the others is unknown. Clone size and V and J calls were adopted from that table, with D and trimming inferred from the DNA. The sample records over 250,000 clones, 80% to 90% of which are singletons. The ten largest clones add up to roughly 9.6% of the sample.

This sequence was found in a woman between 65 and 79 years old with acute or convalescent COVID-19. The chain links TRBV19 with TRBJ2-5; 9 middle bases align to TRBD2. The specimen was peripheral blood. The nucleotide sequence is given as TGTGCCAGTTCTAGCGGGGACCAAGAGACCCAGTACTTC. Its protein reads: CASSSGDQETQYF.